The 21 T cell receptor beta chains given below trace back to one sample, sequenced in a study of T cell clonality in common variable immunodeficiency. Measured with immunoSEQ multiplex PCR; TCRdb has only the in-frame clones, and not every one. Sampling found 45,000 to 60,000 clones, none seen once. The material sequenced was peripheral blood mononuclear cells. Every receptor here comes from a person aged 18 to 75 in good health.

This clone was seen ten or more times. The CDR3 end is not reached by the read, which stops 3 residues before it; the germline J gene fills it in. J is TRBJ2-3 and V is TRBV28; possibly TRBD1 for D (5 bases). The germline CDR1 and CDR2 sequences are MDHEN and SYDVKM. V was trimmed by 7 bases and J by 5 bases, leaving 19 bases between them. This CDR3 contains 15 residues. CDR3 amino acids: CASTHGGAGGDTQYF. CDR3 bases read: TGTGCCAGCACCCACGGTGGGGCAGGTGGAGATACG.

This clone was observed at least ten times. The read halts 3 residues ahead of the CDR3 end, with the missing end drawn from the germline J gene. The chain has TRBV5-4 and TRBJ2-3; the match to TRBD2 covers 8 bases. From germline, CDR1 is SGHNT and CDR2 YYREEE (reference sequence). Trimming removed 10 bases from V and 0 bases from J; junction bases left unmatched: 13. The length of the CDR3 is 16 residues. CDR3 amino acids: CAVTSGDKPSTDTQYF. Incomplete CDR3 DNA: TGTGCCGTCACTAGCGGAGATAAACCAAGCACAGATACG.

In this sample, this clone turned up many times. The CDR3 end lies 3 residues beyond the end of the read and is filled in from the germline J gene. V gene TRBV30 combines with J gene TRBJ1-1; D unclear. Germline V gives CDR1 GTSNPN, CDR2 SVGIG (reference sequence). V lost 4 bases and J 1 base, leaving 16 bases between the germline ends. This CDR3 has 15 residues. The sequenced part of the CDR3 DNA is TGTGCCTGGATCGCAATCAGGCTTCGGAACACTGAA. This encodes CAWIAIRLRNTE. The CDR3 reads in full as CAWIAIRLRNTEAFF.

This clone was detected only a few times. The sequenced CDR3 bases are TGTGCCACCCCGGGGGACAGGGGCTCCTACGAG. Translated: CATPGDRGSYE. The CDR3, in full, reads CATPGDRGSYEQYF. The rearrangement links TRBV11-3 to TRBJ2-7; 10 bases are shared with TRBD1. The CDR3 goes on 3 residues after the read ends, and that part is filled in from the germline J gene. The V and J ends lost 10 bases and 0 bases, in that order; junction bases with no gene match: 6. The CDR3 loop spans 14 amino acids. Germline V gene lookup returns CDR1 SGHNT and CDR2 YENEEA.

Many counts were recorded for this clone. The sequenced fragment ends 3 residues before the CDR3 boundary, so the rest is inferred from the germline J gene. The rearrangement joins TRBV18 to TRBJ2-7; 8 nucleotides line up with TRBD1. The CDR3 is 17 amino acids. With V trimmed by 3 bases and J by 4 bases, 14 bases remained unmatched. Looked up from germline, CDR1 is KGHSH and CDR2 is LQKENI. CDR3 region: CASSPYAPGQEAYEQYF. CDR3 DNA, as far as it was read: TGTGCCAGCTCACCTTACGCGCCGGGACAGGAAGCATACGAG.

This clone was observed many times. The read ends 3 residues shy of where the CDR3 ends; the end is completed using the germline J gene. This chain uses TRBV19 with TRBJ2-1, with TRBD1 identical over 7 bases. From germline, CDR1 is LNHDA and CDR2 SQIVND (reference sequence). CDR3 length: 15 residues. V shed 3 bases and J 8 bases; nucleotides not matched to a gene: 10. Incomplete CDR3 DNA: TGTGCCAGTAGTATTGATGGGGACAGAGGAGATGAG. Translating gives CASSIDGDRGDE. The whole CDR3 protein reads CASSIDGDRGDEQFF.

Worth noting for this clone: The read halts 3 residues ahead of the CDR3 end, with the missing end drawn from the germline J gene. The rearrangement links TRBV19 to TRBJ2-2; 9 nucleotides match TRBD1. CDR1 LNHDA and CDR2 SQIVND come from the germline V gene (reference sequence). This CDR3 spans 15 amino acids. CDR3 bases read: TGTGCCAGTACCACAACAGGGGGCCTTAATGAAAAG. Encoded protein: CASTTTGGLNEK. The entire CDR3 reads CASTTTGGLNEKLFF.

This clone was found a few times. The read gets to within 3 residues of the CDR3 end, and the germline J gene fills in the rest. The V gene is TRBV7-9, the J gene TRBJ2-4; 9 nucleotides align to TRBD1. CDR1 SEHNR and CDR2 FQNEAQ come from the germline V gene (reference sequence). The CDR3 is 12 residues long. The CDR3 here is CASSQDRGVQYF. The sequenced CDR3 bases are TGTGCCAGCAGTCAGGACAGGGGCGTT.

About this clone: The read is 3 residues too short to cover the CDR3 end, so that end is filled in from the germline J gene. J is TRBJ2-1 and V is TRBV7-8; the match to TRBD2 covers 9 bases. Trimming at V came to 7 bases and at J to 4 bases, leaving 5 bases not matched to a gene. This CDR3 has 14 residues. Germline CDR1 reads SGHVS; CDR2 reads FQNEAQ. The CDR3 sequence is CASKGGGVYNEQFF. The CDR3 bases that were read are TGTGCCAGCAAAGGCGGGGGGGTTTACAATGAG.

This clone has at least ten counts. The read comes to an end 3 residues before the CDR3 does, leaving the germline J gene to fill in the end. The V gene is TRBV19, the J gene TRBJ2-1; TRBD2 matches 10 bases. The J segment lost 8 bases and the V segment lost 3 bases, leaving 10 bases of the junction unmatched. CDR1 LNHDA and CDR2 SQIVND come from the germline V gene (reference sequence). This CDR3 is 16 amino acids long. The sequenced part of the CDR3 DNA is TGTGCCAGTAGTATCAAGGTAGCGGGGGGCTTTGATGAG. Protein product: CASSIKVAGGFDE. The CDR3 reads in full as CASSIKVAGGFDEQFF.

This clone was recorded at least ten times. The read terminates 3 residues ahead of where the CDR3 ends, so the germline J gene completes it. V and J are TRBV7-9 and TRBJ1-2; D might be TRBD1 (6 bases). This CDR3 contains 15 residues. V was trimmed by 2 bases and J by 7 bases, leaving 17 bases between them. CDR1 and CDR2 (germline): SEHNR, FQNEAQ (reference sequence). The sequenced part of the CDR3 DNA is TGTGCCAGCAGCTTAATCACAGGGATATTGGCTGGC. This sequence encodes CASSLITGILAG. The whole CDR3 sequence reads CASSLITGILAGYTF. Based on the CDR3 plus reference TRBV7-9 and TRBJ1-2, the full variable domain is DTGVSQNPRHKITKRGQNVTFRCDPISEHNRLYWYRQTLGQGPEFLTYFQNEAQLEKSRLLSDRFSAERPKGSFSTLEIQRTEQGDSAMYLCASSLITGILAGYTFGSGTRLTVV.

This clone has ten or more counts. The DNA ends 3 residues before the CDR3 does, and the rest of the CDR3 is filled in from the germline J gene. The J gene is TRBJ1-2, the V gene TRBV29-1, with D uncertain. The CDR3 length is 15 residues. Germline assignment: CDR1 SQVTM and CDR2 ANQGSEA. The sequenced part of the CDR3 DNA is TGCAGCGTATCAAAAGCCAGCTCCTTCGGGGAGACC. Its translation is CSVSKASSFGET. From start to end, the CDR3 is CSVSKASSFGETYTF.

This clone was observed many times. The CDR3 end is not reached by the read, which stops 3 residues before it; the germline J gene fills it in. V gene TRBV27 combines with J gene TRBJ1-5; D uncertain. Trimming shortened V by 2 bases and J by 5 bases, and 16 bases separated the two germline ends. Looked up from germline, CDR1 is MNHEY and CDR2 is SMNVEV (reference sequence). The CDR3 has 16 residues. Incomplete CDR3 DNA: TGTGCCAGCAGTTTACCAGGACTGATCGACGATCAGCCC. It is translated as CASSLPGLIDDQP. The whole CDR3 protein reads CASSLPGLIDDQPQHF.

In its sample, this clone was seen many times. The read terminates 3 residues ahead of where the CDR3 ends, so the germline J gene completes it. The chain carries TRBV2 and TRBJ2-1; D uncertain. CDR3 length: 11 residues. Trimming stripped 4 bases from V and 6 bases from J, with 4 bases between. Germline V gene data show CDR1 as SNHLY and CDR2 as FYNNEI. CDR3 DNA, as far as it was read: TGTGCCAGCAGTGGGCTCAATGAG. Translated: CASSGLNE. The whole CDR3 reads CASSGLNEQFF.

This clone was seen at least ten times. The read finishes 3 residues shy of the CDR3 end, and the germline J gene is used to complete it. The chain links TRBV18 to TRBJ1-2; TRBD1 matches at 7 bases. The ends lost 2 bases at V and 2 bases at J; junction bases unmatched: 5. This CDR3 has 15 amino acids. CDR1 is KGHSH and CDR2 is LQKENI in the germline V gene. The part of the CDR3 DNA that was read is TGTGCCAGCTCACCAGGTGGAGGGGGCAACTATGGC. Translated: CASSPGGGGNYG. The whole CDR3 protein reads CASSPGGGGNYGYTF.

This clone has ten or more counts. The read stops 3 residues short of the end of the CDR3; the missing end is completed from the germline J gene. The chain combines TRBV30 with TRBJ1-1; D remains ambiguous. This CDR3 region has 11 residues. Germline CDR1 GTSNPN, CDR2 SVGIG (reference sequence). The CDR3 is CAWSIRREAFF. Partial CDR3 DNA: TGTGCCTGGAGTATTAGAAGAGAA.

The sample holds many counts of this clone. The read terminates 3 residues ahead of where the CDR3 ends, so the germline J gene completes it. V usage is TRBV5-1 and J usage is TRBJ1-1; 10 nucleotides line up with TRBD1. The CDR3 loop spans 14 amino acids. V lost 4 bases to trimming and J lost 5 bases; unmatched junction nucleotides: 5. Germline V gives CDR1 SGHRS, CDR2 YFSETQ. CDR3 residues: CASSRDRGGTEAFF. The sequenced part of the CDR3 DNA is TGCGCCAGCAGCAGGGACAGGGGAGGAACTGAA. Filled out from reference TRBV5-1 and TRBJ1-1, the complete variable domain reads KAGVTQTPRYLIKTRGQQVTLSCSPISGHRSVSWYQQTPGQGLQFLFEYFSETQRNKGNFPGRFSGRQFSNSRSEMNVSTLELGDSALYLCASSRDRGGTEAFFGQGTRLTVV.

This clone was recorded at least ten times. CDR3 bases read: TGTGCCAGCAGCTTGTCCGGGACAGGGGACTACGAG. Its translation is CASSLSGTGDYE. The CDR3 in its entirety is CASSLSGTGDYEQYF. The chain joins TRBV5-6 to TRBJ2-7; 10 nucleotides align to TRBD1. The CDR3 extends 3 residues past the end of the read, so its final part is completed from the germline J gene. The CDR3 length is 15 residues. CDR1 is SGHDT, CDR2 YYEEEE, per germline. The trim removed 1 base at V and 3 bases at J, leaving 4 bases unmatched.

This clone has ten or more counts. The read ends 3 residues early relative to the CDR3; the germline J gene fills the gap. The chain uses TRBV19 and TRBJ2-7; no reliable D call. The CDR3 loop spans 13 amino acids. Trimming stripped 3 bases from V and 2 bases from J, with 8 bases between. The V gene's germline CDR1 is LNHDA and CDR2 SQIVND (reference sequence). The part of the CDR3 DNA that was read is TGTGCCAGTAGTATTAGGCAGGCCTACGAG. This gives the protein CASSIRQAYE. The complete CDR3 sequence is CASSIRQAYEQYF.

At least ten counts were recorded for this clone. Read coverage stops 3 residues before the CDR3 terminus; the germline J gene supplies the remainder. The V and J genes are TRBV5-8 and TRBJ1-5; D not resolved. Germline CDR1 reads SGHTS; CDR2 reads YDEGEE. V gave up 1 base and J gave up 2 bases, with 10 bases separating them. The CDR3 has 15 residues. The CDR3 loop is CASSLKTEGNQPQHF. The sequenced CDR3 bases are TGTGCCAGCAGCTTGAAAACAGAGGGCAATCAGCCC.

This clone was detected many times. The covered CDR3 bases are TGTGCCAGCAGCCAAAGGGCCCTGAAGATAACTGAA. Its protein product is CASSQRALKITE. The whole CDR3 reads CASSQRALKITEAFF. The gene calls are TRBV14 and TRBJ1-1; D not resolved. The DNA ends 3 residues before the CDR3 does, and the rest of the CDR3 is filled in from the germline J gene. The CDR3 sequence is 15 residues long. V lost 2 bases and J lost 5, with 15 bases in between. The V gene's germline CDR1 is SGHDN and CDR2 FVKESK.